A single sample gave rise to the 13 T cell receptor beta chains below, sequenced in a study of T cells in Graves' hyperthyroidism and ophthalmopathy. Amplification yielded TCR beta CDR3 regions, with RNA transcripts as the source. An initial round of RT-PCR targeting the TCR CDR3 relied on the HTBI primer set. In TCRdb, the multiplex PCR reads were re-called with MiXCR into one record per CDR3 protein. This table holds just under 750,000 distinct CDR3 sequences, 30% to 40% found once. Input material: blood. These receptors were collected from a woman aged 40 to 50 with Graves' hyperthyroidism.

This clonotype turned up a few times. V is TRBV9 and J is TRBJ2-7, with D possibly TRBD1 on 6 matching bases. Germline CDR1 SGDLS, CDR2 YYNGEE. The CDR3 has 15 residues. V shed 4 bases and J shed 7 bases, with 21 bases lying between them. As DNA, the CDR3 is TGTGCCAGCAGCCCCCAGACAGGCCTGGGGAGAGAGCAGTACTTC. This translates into CASSPQTGLGREQYF.

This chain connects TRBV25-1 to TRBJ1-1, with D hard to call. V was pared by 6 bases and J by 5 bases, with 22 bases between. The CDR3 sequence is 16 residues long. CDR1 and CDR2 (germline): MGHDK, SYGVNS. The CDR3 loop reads CASSVEPRLVWTEAFF. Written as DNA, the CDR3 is TGTGCCAGCAGCGTTGAGCCCAGGCTGGTTTGGACTGAAGCTTTCTTT. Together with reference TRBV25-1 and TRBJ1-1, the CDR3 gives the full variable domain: EADIYQTPRYLVIGTGKKITLECSQTMGHDKMYWYQQDPGMELHLIHYSYGVNSTEKGDLSSESTVSRIRTEHFPLTLESARPSHTSQYLCASSVEPRLVWTEAFFGQGTRLTVV.

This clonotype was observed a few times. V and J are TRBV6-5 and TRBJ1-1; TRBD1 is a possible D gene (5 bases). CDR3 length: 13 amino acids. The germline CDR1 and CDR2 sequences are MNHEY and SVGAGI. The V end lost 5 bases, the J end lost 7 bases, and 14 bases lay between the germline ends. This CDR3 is CASSDYMGHEAFF. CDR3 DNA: TGTGCCAGCAGTGACTACATGGGGCATGAAGCTTTCTTT.

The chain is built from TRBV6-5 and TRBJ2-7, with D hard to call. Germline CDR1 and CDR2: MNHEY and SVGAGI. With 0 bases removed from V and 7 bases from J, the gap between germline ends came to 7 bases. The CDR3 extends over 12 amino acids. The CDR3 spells CASSYSDGEQYF. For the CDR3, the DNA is TGTGCCAGCAGTTACTCGGACGGGGAGCAGTACTTC.

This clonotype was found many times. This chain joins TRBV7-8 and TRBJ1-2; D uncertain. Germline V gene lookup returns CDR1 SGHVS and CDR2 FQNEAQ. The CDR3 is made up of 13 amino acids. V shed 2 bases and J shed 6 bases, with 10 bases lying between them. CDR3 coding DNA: TGTGCCAGCAGCTTAATAGGGTTCGATGGCTACACCTTC. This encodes CASSLIGFDGYTF.

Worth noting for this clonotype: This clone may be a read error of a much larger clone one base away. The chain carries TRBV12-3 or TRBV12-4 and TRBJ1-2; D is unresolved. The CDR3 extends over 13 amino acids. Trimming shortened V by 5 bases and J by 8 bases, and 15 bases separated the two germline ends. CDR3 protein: CASSLSGGGGYTF. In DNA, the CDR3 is TGTGCCAGCAGTCTTAGCGGAGGTGGGGGCTACACCTTC.

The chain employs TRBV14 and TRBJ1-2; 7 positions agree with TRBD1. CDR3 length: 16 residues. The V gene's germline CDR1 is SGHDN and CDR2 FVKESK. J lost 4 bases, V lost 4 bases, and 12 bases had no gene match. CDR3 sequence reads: CASSLQGGARGYGYTF. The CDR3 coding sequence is TGTGCCAGCAGCCTTCAGGGGGGGGCTCGAGGCTATGGCTACACCTTC.

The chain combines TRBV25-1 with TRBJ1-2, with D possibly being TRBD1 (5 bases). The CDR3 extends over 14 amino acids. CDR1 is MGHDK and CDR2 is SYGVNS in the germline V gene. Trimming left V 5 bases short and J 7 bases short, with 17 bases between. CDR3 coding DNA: TGTGCCAGCAGTTTATCGGGCAGAAGGGGTGGCTACACCTTC. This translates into CASSLSGRRGGYTF.

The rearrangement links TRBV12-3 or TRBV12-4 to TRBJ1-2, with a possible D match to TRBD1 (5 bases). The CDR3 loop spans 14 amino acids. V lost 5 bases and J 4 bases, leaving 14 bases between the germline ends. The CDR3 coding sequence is TGTGCCAGCAGTCTCGTAGGGCAGGGCTATGGCTACACCTTC. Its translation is CASSLVGQGYGYTF.

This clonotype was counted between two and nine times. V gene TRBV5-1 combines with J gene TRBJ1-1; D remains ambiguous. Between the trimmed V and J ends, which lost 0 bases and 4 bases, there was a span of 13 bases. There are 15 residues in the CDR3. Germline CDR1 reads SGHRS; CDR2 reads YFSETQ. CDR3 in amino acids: CASSLASPGGTEAFF. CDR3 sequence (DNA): TGCGCCAGCAGCTTGGCGTCTCCCGGCGGCACTGAAGCTTTCTTT.

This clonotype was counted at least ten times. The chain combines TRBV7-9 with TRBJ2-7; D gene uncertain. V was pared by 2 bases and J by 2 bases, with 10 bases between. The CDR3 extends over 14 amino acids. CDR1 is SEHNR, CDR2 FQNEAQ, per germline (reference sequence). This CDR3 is CASSLPGDTYEQYF. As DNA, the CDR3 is TGTGCCAGCAGCTTACCAGGTGACACCTACGAGCAGTACTTC.

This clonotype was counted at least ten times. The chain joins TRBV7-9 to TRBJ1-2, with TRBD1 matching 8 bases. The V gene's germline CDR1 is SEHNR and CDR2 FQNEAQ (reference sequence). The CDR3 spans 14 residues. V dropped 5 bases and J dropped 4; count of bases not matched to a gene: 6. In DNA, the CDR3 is TGTGCCAGCAGCCCCGGACAGGGCTTCTATGGCTACACCTTC. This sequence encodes CASSPGQGFYGYTF.

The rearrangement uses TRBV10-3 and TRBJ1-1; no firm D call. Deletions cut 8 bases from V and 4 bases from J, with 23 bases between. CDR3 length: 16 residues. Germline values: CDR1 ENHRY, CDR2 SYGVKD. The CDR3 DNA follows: TGTGCCATCCTGGGCGCCGCTGGGGATCCGGGCACTGAAGCTTTCTTT. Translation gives CAILGAAGDPGTEAFF.